One and the same sample provided the 19 T cell receptor beta chains below, sequenced in a study of OX40 agonist ivuxolimab in advanced cancers. TCRdb's table, derived via immunoSEQ multiplex PCR, lists solely in-frame clones and lacks some. This sample carries tens of thousands of clones, roughly nine tenths of them seen once, and the ten largest clones take roughly 1.6%. Sample: CD4+ or CD8+ T cells sorted from blood, taken in a trial of the OX40 agonist ivuxolimab. These TCRs come from an adult with an advanced solid tumor such as melanoma, head and neck, liver or kidney cancer.

The chain joins TRBV7-2 to TRBJ2-5, with D maybe TRBD2 (5 bases). V lost 3 bases and J 2 bases, leaving 10 bases between the germline ends. Germline CDR1 reads SGHTA; CDR2 reads FQGNSA. CDR3 length equals 14 residues. CDR3 sequence reads: CASSFFTRQETQYF. The CDR3 DNA is TGTGCCAGCAGCTTTTTCACTAGGCAAGAGACCCAGTACTTC.

The chain employs TRBV30 and TRBJ1-2; D ambiguous. Germline loops: CDR1 GTSNPN, CDR2 SVGIG (reference sequence). This CDR3 is built from 11 residues. V was cut by 1 base and J by 8 bases, with 8 bases left in between. The CDR3 region is CAWSEWKGYTF. Written as DNA, the CDR3 is TGTGCCTGGAGTGAGTGGAAGGGCTACACCTTC.

This clone was seen once. This sequence joins TRBV7-9 and TRBJ2-5; no clear D. The CDR3 has 14 residues. V lost 3 bases and J lost 4, with 12 bases in between. In germline, CDR1 is SEHNR, CDR2 FQNEAQ (reference sequence). The CDR3: CASSFVEPSETQYF. Written as DNA, the CDR3 is TGTGCCAGCAGCTTTGTCGAACCTTCAGAGACCCAGTACTTC.

The genes are TRBV28 and TRBJ2-7; TRBD1 is a possible D gene (5 bases). The CDR3 has 12 amino acids. CDR1 and CDR2 from the germline V gene are MDHEN and SYDVKM. Trimming removed 5 bases at V and 7 bases at J, with 12 bases between. CDR3 nucleotides: TGTGCCAGCAGTCCCCCGAGACAGGAGCAGTACTTC. Its protein product is CASSPPRQEQYF.

The CDR3 nucleotides read TGTGCCAGCAGCAAGCAGCGGTTTGGGCTCGAGCAGTACTTC. It translates to CASSKQRFGLEQYF. The chain carries TRBV7-8 and TRBJ2-7; tentatively, D is TRBD2 (5 bases). Trimming cost V 5 bases and J 6 bases, with 17 bases left between them. Per the germline V gene, CDR1 is SGHVS and CDR2 is FQNEAQ. This CDR3 region has 14 residues.

The V gene is TRBV18, the J gene TRBJ2-7; 9 nucleotides align to TRBD1. V trimming: 2 bases; J trimming: 3 bases; junction bases outside the gene matches: 11. The CDR3 runs to 17 residues. Germline values: CDR1 KGHSH, CDR2 LQKENI. CDR3 region: CASSPSYARQGGYEQYF. CDR3 DNA: TGTGCCAGCTCACCAAGTTATGCGCGACAGGGGGGCTACGAGCAGTACTTC. The variable domain in full, with the rest retrieved from reference TRBV18 and TRBJ2-7, is NAGVMQNPRHLVRRRGQEARLRCSPMKGHSHVYWYRQLPEEGLKFMVYLQKENIIDESGMPKERFSAEFPKEGPSILRIQQVVRGDSAAYFCASSPSYARQGGYEQYFGPGTRLTVT.

This chain links TRBV4-2 with TRBJ1-2, with 10 bases identical to TRBD1. CDR1 is LGHNA, CDR2 YNFKEQ, per germline. Unmatched junction bases numbered 10, after V lost 3 bases and J lost 6 bases. The CDR3 loop spans 16 amino acids. The CDR3 loop is CASSQETGGVMNGYTF. The CDR3, as DNA: TGTGCCAGCAGCCAGGAGACAGGGGGCGTTATGAATGGCTACACCTTC.

The rearrangement uses TRBV6-1 and TRBJ2-5; D unclear. The germline CDR1 and CDR2 sequences are MNHNS and SASEGT. This CDR3 contains 11 residues. V lost 6 bases and J 1 base, leaving 3 bases between the germline ends. The CDR3 sequence: CASSVQETQYF. In DNA, the CDR3 is TGTGCCAGCAGCGTCCAAGAGACCCAGTACTTC.

This clone was observed a single time. This chain links TRBV5-6 with TRBJ2-7; D unresolved. The V gene's germline CDR1 is SGHDT and CDR2 YYEEEE. The CDR3 runs to 11 residues. V was trimmed by 4 bases and J by 7 bases, leaving 9 bases between them. In DNA form, the CDR3 reads TGTGCCAGCAGCCAGGTGGGGGAGCAGTACTTC. Translated, it gives CASSQVGEQYF.

The chain joins TRBV5-5 to TRBJ1-1; no firm D call. The CDR3 has 13 amino acids. CDR1 SGHKS and CDR2 YYEKEE come from the germline V gene (reference sequence). V gave up 4 bases and J gave up 5 bases, with 12 bases separating them. CDR3: CASSPRLGTEAFF. The DNA of the CDR3 is TGTGCCAGCAGCCCCCGTCTGGGGACTGAAGCTTTCTTT.

The chain uses TRBV5-1 and TRBJ2-5, with a weak D call TRBD1 (6 bases). The CDR3 has 13 amino acids. The germline CDR1 and CDR2 sequences are SGHRS and YFSETQ. V was trimmed by 8 bases and J by 2 bases, leaving 13 bases between them. The CDR3 DNA reads TGCGCCAGTCAGGGGACAAATCAAGAGACCCAGTACTTC. Translation gives CASQGTNQETQYF.

The chain employs TRBV10-2 and TRBJ2-1; no firm D call. The V gene's germline CDR1 is WSHSY and CDR2 SAAADI. Trimming pared 5 bases from V and 6 bases from J, leaving 8 bases between. The CDR3 consists of 12 residues. CDR3 region: CASSPPTNEQFF. The CDR3 DNA reads TGCGCCAGCAGTCCCCCCACCAATGAGCAGTTCTTC.

This chain links TRBV27 with TRBJ2-3; D is unclear. CDR3 length: 15 residues. Germline V gene data show CDR1 as MNHEY and CDR2 as SMNVEV (reference sequence). Trimming removed 6 bases from V and 0 bases from J, with 13 bases in between. The CDR3 DNA reads TGTGCCAGCAGCCCAGCTCCCCCCAGCACAGATACGCAGTATTTT. It specifies CASSPAPPSTDTQYF.

V gene TRBV5-6 combines with J gene TRBJ1-2, with D uncertain. Germline lookup yields CDR1 SGHDT and CDR2 YYEEEE. This CDR3 has 12 residues. Trimming cost V 7 bases and J 4 bases, with 11 bases left between them. The CDR3 loop reads CASCRKTYGYTF. The CDR3 DNA follows: TGTGCCAGCTGTCGAAAGACCTATGGCTACACCTTC.

The chain links TRBV7-2 to TRBJ2-7; 7 bases map to TRBD1. The germline V gene has CDR1 SGHTA and CDR2 FQGNSA. The V gene end was trimmed by 4 bases and the J gene end by 12 bases; junction bases not matched to a gene: 12. This CDR3 region has 13 residues. The CDR3 bases are TGTGCCAGCAGCTGGTACGAACAGGGGAGTATGTACTTC. The encoded protein is CASSWYEQGSMYF.

V is TRBV28 and J is TRBJ2-3, with TRBD1 matching 12 bases. The CDR3 has 16 amino acids. V lost 4 bases to trimming and J lost 5 bases; unmatched junction nucleotides: 7. The germline CDR1 and CDR2 sequences are MDHEN and SYDVKM. As DNA, the CDR3 is TGTGCCAGCAGTTCTCCCCGGGACAGGGGGCGAGATACGCAGTATTTT. Translated: CASSSPRDRGRDTQYF.

This chain connects TRBV18 to TRBJ2-2; 8 bases agree with TRBD1. V dropped 4 bases and J dropped 1; count of bases not matched to a gene: 5. CDR1 and CDR2 (germline): KGHSH, LQKENI. This CDR3 contains 16 residues. This chain's CDR3 is CASSLRQGRNTGELFF. The CDR3 bases are TGTGCCAGCTCACTTAGACAGGGGAGGAACACCGGGGAGCTGTTTTTT.

This clone was recorded once. The V call is TRBV30, the J call TRBJ2-7; tentatively, D is TRBD1 (5 bases). The CDR3 runs 13 residues. Germline-derived CDR1 and CDR2 are GTSNPN and SVGIG (reference sequence). The V end lost 0 bases, the J end lost 3 bases, and 9 bases lay between the germline ends. Here the CDR3 DNA reads TGTGCCTGGAGTGTAGGACAAATCTACGAGCAGTACTTC. Translated, it gives CAWSVGQIYEQYF.

The chain joins TRBV7-9 to TRBJ1-2; D remains unclear. V was cut by 1 base and J by 4 bases, with 19 bases left in between. Germline lookup yields CDR1 SEHNR and CDR2 FQNEAQ (reference sequence). The CDR3 sequence is 17 residues long. The CDR3 DNA sequence: TGTGCCAGCAGCTTAGAGTCCGGGGTCCGAGGCGGCTATGGCTACACCTTC. It encodes CASSLESGVRGGYGYTF. The full variable domain, in which reference TRBV7-9 and TRBJ1-2 provide the parts outside the CDR3, is DTGVSQNPRHKITKRGQNVTFRCDPISEHNRLYWYRQTLGQGPEFLTYFQNEAQLEKSRLLSDRFSAERPKGSFSTLEIQRTEQGDSAMYLCASSLESGVRGGYGYTFGSGTRLTVV.